These 17 T cell receptor beta chains came from one sample sequenced in a study of graft-versus-host responses after intestinal transplantation listed by TCRdb under 2021. Their antigens remain unidentified. Interpreted using the paper, the time point label stands for: cells obtained before transplantation from donor or recipient. The library was generated by the immunoSEQ multiplex PCR assay. Drawn from immuneACCESS, this table holds only the in-frame rearrangements with V and J called that TCRdb kept. Clones are partly lost; checked studies trace under half to an unresolved V gene and leave the rest unexplained. The sample yields about 85,000 clones; about four fifths were counted once. The ten most abundant clones make up 0.83% of the sample. This specimen was unstimulated CD4+ T cells sorted from spleen or lymph node cells, taken before intestinal transplant. All receptors come from a human donor who received an intestinal transplant.

The V gene is TRBV6-1, the J gene TRBJ2-2, with D perhaps TRBD1 (6 bases). This CDR3 has 15 residues. Trimming took off 6 bases at V and 7 bases at J, with 18 bases between the two ends. Germline V gives CDR1 MNHNS, CDR2 SASEGT. CDR3 nucleotides: TGTGCCAGCAGATCAGGAGACGGCAGGGGCGGGGAGCTGTTTTTT. It encodes CASRSGDGRGGELFF.

The chain has TRBV6-5 and TRBJ1-1; TRBD1 aligns across 7 bases. The CDR3 totals 15 residues. After removal of 6 bases from V and 5 bases from J, the junction contained 12 bases not matched to a gene. Germline V gene data show CDR1 as MNHEY and CDR2 as SVGAGI. The CDR3 DNA sequence: TGTGCCAGCAGCCCGACCCGGAGGGGGCAGACTGAAGCTTTCTTT. This sequence encodes CASSPTRRGQTEAFF.

The chain links TRBV28 to TRBJ1-2; 7 bases line up with TRBD1. The CDR3 sequence is 14 residues long. Per the germline V gene, CDR1 is MDHEN and CDR2 is SYDVKM. V shed 5 bases, J shed 4 bases, and the junction held 7 bases outside the gene matches. CDR3 sequence reads: CASSVPGQFYGYTF. The CDR3, as DNA: TGTGCCAGCAGTGTCCCGGGACAGTTCTATGGCTACACCTTC.

The CDR3 DNA follows: TGTGCCAGCAGTCCCTGGCGGGGGTTAGAGACCCAGTACTTC. Encoded protein: CASSPWRGLETQYF. The rearrangement links TRBV27 to TRBJ2-5; 7 nucleotides agree with TRBD2. Germline CDR1 reads MNHEY; CDR2 reads SMNVEV (reference sequence). Germline trimming cut 5 bases from V and 4 bases from J; bases unmatched to any gene: 7. The CDR3 sequence is 14 residues long.

This clone was detected once. The chain links TRBV29-1 to TRBJ2-3; tentatively, D is TRBD1 (6 bases). Germline CDR1 SQVTM, CDR2 ANQGSEA. This CDR3 has 14 amino acids. The V end lost 4 bases, the J end lost 2 bases, and 13 bases lay between the germline ends. The CDR3 spells CSVVWDTFTDTQYF. The CDR3 coding sequence is TGCAGCGTTGTCTGGGACACGTTCACAGATACGCAGTATTTT.

The chain has TRBV2 and TRBJ2-3; D unclear. Trimming stripped 6 bases from V and 4 bases from J, with 14 bases between. The CDR3 is 14 residues long. Germline CDR1 and CDR2: SNHLY and FYNNEI. As DNA, the CDR3 is TGTGCCAGCAGCCCTGACTCCATCTCAGATACGCAGTATTTT. This gives the protein CASSPDSISDTQYF.

This clone was detected a few times. The CDR3 sequence: CASRLGAGGGYNEQFF. The CDR3, as DNA: TGTGCCAGCAGGTTGGGGGCGGGAGGGGGCTACAATGAGCAGTTCTTC. This sequence joins TRBV28 and TRBJ2-1, with TRBD2 matching over 9 bases. Germline CDR1 and CDR2: MDHEN and SYDVKM. After removal of 6 bases from V and 3 bases from J, the junction contained 9 bases not matched to a gene. The CDR3 runs to 16 residues.

The chain couples TRBV6-5 to TRBJ1-3; D uncertain. The CDR3 totals 15 residues. The ends were cut back, 4 bases at V and 0 bases at J, with 10 bases in the middle. Germline values: CDR1 MNHEY, CDR2 SVGAGI. The CDR3 DNA sequence: TGTGCCAGCAGTTCCCGAGCCGGCTCTGGAAACACCATATATTTT. It codes for CASSSRAGSGNTIYF.

The V call is TRBV6-6, the J call TRBJ2-3; no definite D call. V gave up 6 bases and J gave up 6 bases, with 10 bases separating them. Germline CDR1 and CDR2: MNHNY and SVGAGI (reference sequence). The CDR3 loop spans 12 amino acids. The CDR3: CASSPRTDTQYF. The CDR3 DNA is TGTGCCAGCAGCCCTCGAACTGATACGCAGTATTTT.

This sequence joins TRBV18 and TRBJ2-5, with 7 bases fitting TRBD1. The V gene end was trimmed by 8 bases and the J gene end by 1 base; junction bases not matched to a gene: 4. In germline, CDR1 is KGHSH, CDR2 LQKENI. This CDR3 has 13 residues. The CDR3 DNA reads as TGTGCCAGCACCCGGGACAGCCAAGAGACCCAGTACTTC. This codes for CASTRDSQETQYF.

The chain joins TRBV16 to TRBJ1-3; unclear D gene. CDR1 is KGHSY and CDR2 is FQNENV in the germline V gene. The CDR3 sequence is 16 residues long. The V end was cut by 0 bases, the J end by 3 bases, with 12 bases between. The CDR3 reads CASSQSLTMDGNTIYF. CDR3 nucleotides: TGTGCCAGCAGCCAATCCTTGACTATGGATGGAAACACCATATATTTT.

The J gene is TRBJ2-3, the V gene TRBV5-1; weak D call: TRBD2 (6 bases). The CDR3 is made up of 14 amino acids. V gave up 1 base and J gave up 3 bases, with 9 bases separating them. In germline, CDR1 is SGHRS, CDR2 YFSETQ. The chain's CDR3 is CASSLWGLTDTQYF. In nucleotides, the CDR3 is TGCGCCAGCAGCTTGTGGGGACTTACAGATACGCAGTATTTT.

CDR3 coding DNA: TGTGCCAGCAGCCGAACAGGGGGCTCCTACGAGCAGTACTTC. Protein sequence: CASSRTGGSYEQYF. The chain links TRBV27 to TRBJ2-7; 8 bases match TRBD1. The germline CDR1 and CDR2 sequences are MNHEY and SMNVEV (reference sequence). The V and J ends lost 6 bases and 0 bases, in that order; junction bases with no gene match: 4. This CDR3 has 14 amino acids.

V is TRBV7-2 and J is TRBJ1-6, with TRBD1 matching 8 bases. J gave up 11 bases and V 1 base, and 7 bases lay outside the gene matches. CDR1 is SGHTA, CDR2 FQGNSA, per germline. The CDR3 has 15 residues. The CDR3 reads CASSLEGTGFPPLHF. The DNA for the CDR3 is TGTGCCAGCAGCTTAGAGGGGACAGGTTTTCCACCCCTCCACTTT.

The chain combines TRBV18 with TRBJ2-7; 9 bases are a match to TRBD2. The germline V gene has CDR1 KGHSH and CDR2 LQKENI. The CDR3 extends over 15 amino acids. The V gene end was trimmed by 0 bases and the J gene end by 4 bases; junction bases not matched to a gene: 4. The CDR3, as DNA: TGTGCCAGCTCACCACCCCTAGCGGGAACATACGAGCAGTACTTC. Translated: CASSPPLAGTYEQYF.

The CDR3: CASSRGQNEKLFF. The CDR3 DNA reads as TGTGCCAGCAGCCGGGGACAGAATGAAAAACTGTTTTTT. This sequence joins TRBV7-2 and TRBJ1-4; 7 positions match TRBD1. The germline V gene encodes CDR1 SGHTA and CDR2 FQGNSA. The CDR3 sequence is 13 residues long. V lost 5 bases to trimming and J lost 5 bases; unmatched junction nucleotides: 2.

This chain uses TRBV5-1 with TRBJ2-3; 10 nucleotides line up with TRBD1. The germline gives CDR1 SGHRS, CDR2 YFSETQ. The CDR3 totals 16 residues. Germline trimming cut 0 bases from V and 2 bases from J; bases unmatched to any gene: 3. Here the CDR3 DNA reads TGCGCCAGCAGCTTGGCGGGACAGGGGTTCACAGATACGCAGTATTTT. Translation gives CASSLAGQGFTDTQYF.